Included here is one T cell receptor (beta chain) sequence, with context. Libraries were prepared by immunoSEQ multiplex PCR; TCRdb keeps only in-frame clonotypes and omits some of them. The table shows tens of thousands of clones, with roughly 85% occurring only once. The data originate from a study of control samples from healthy donors and cancer patients. V shed 0 bases and J shed 7 bases, with 13 bases lying between them. Germline CDR1 SGHTA, CDR2 FQGNSA. The CDR3 is 15 residues long. This chain uses TRBV7-2 with TRBJ1-5; weak D call: TRBD1 (5 bases). Sequenced material: blood. The receptor was isolated from a man aged 55 to 70 in good health. This CDR3 is CASSLAGTGRQPQHF. The DNA for the CDR3 is TGTGCCAGCAGCTTAGCGGGGACGGGGCGGCAGCCCCAGCATTTT.